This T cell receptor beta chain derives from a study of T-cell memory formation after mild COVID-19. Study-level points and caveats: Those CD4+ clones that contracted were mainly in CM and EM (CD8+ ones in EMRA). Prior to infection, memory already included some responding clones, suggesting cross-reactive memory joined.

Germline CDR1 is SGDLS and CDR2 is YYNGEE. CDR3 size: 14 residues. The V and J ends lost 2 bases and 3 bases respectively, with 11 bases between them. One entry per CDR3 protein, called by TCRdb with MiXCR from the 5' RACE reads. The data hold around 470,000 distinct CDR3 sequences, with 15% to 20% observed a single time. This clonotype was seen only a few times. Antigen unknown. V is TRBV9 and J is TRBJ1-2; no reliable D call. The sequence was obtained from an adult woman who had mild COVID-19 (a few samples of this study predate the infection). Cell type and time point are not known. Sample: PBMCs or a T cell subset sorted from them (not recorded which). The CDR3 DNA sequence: TGTGCCAGCAGCGTTAAGGGAGTTGACTATGGCTACACCTTC. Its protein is CASSVKGVDYGYTF.